This note documents a single T cell receptor (beta chain) sequence. The repertoire was sequenced with immunoSEQ multiplex PCR; TCRdb's copy has only in-frame clones and lacks some. The data show approximately 100,000 clones, about 94% seen once. This CDR3 has 14 residues. After removal of 4 bases from V and 5 bases from J, the junction contained 4 bases not matched to a gene. Germline V lookup: CDR1 SGHNT, CDR2 YYREEE (reference sequence). This record comes from a study of T cell changes during pregnancy in multiple sclerosis. J is TRBJ1-3 and V is TRBV5-4, with 9 bases matching TRBD1. Sequences were derived from peripheral blood, sampled before pregnancy. The sequence derives from a female donor with multiple sclerosis, enrolled in a pregnancy study. CDR3 nucleotide sequence: TGTGCCAGCAGCCCGGGACAGGGTAGAAACACCATATATTTT. Amino acid sequence: CASSPGQGRNTIYF.